One and the same sample provided the 24 T cell receptor beta chains below, sequenced in a study of CD8 T cells in Susac syndrome. RNA totalling roughly 0.5 to 1 ug underwent reverse transcription with random hexamers. TCRdb processed the immunoSEQ multiplex PCR reads anew with MiXCR; each CDR3 protein has one entry. The data contain under 200,000 distinct CDR3 sequences, 85% to 95% of them seen just once; the ten biggest clones take up approximately 0.1%. The specimen was CD4+ T cells from PBMCs. The receptors stem from a human donor in good health.

The chain joins TRBV7-9 to TRBJ1-1; D is unresolved. The CDR3 spans 14 residues. V was trimmed by 1 base and J by 4 bases, leaving 10 bases between them. The germline V gene encodes CDR1 SEHNR and CDR2 FQNEAQ (reference sequence). CDR3 DNA: TGTGCCAGCAGCTTAGGGGGTTTTGGCACTGAAGCTTTCTTT. It is translated as CASSLGGFGTEAFF.

The CDR3 coding sequence is TGTGCCAGCAGCGTAGGAGGGACAGCCTACGAGCAGTACTTC. This translates into CASSVGGTAYEQYF. The chain has TRBV9 and TRBJ2-7; 7 bases map to TRBD1. Unmatched junction bases numbered 2, after V lost 0 bases and J lost 2 bases. Per germline, CDR1 SGDLS and CDR2 YYNGEE. The CDR3 length is 14 residues.

J is TRBJ2-3 and V is TRBV20-1; D is ambiguous. Germline values: CDR1 DFQATT, CDR2 SNEGSKA (reference sequence). V was clipped by 6 bases and J by 5 bases, with 15 bases between them. This CDR3 comprises 13 residues. The CDR3 DNA reads TGCAGTGCCCACGAAATTAGTGGAGATACGCAGTATTTT. This translates into CSAHEISGDTQYF.

J is TRBJ2-1 and V is TRBV24-1; D not certain. V was clipped by 2 bases and J by 9 bases, with 16 bases between them. Germline CDR1 and CDR2: KGHDR and SFDVKD. The CDR3 has 15 residues. In nucleotides, the CDR3 is TGTGCCACCAGTGATTCGTCCCAGTTTATGCGTGAGCAGTTCTTC. Translating it yields CATSDSSQFMREQFF.

The rearrangement joins TRBV29-1 to TRBJ2-5; the match to TRBD2 covers 9 bases. This CDR3 is built from 12 residues. Germline lookup yields CDR1 SQVTM and CDR2 ANQGSEA. The CDR3 sequence is CGARGGQETQYF. The CDR3 DNA follows: TGCGGGGCGCGGGGGGGCCAAGAGACCCAGTACTTC. The full variable domain, completed using reference TRBV29-1 and TRBJ2-5, is SAVISQKPSRDICQRGTSLTIQCQVDSQVTMMFWYRQQPGQSLTLIATANQGSEATYESGFVIDKFPISRPNLTFSTLTVSNMSPEDSSIYLCGARGGQETQYFGPGTRLLVL.

This clonotype was seen only a few times. This chain connects TRBV7-2 to TRBJ2-3; D is possibly TRBD1 or TRBD2 (5 bases each). The germline V gene encodes CDR1 SGHTA and CDR2 FQGNSA. This CDR3 spans 14 amino acids. The V end lost 1 base, the J end lost 4 bases, and 9 bases lay between the germline ends. The CDR3 loop is CASSLVQGADTQYF. The CDR3 nucleotides read TGTGCCAGCAGCTTAGTGCAGGGAGCAGATACGCAGTATTTT.

This chain joins TRBV6-5 and TRBJ1-6, with D uncertain. In germline, CDR1 is MNHEY, CDR2 SVGAGI. The CDR3 has 13 amino acids. V lost 8 bases, J lost 7 bases, and 12 bases lay in between. The CDR3 reads CASHRGINSPLHF. For the CDR3, the DNA is TGTGCCAGCCACCGGGGAATCAATTCACCCCTCCACTTT.

This clonotype was seen a single time. The chain combines TRBV12-3 or TRBV12-4 with TRBJ1-3; maybe TRBD1 (6 bases). This CDR3 has 14 amino acids. V was cut by 6 bases and J by 7 bases, with 16 bases left in between. Written as DNA, the CDR3 is TGTGCCAGCAGGACGGACACAGGGATGAACACCATATATTTT. It codes for CASRTDTGMNTIYF.

This chain links TRBV6-1 with TRBJ1-6; no reliable D call. The CDR3 has 17 amino acids. V was pared by 3 bases and J by 9 bases, with 21 bases between. CDR1 MNHNS and CDR2 SASEGT come from the germline V gene. The CDR3 DNA sequence: TGTGCCAGCAGTGACCGCCTGAGTGCCGATTTGGTTTCACCCCTCCACTTT. Its translation is CASSDRLSADLVSPLHF.

The V and J genes are TRBV4-3 and TRBJ2-3; possibly TRBD1 for D (6 bases). The V end was cut by 0 bases, the J end by 6 bases, with 13 bases between. The CDR3 spans 15 residues. CDR1 is LGHNA, CDR2 YSLEER, per germline. The CDR3 DNA reads as TGCGCCAGCAGCCAAGAGGCCAACAGGGTCGATACGCAGTATTTT. This codes for CASSQEANRVDTQYF.

The genes are TRBV27 and TRBJ1-2; no reliable D call. The germline V gene has CDR1 MNHEY and CDR2 SMNVEV (reference sequence). This CDR3 is 11 amino acids long. V shed 8 bases and J shed 0 bases, with 4 bases lying between them. The CDR3 DNA sequence: TGTGCCAGCGGGGCTAACTATGGCTACACCTTC. This encodes CASGANYGYTF.

Worth noting for this clonotype: The junction and the germline gene differ at one end; a read error may be behind it. The chain joins TRBV15 to TRBJ2-3; perhaps TRBD1 as D (5 bases). The germline V gene has CDR1 LNHNV and CDR2 YYDKDF (reference sequence). This CDR3 spans 15 amino acids. The CDR3: CATSRDWAATDMQYF. Here the CDR3 DNA reads TGTGCCACCAGCAGAGATTGGGCAGCGACAGATATGCAGTATTTT. Variable domain in full (rest from reference TRBV15 and TRBJ2-3): DAMVIQNPRYQVTQFGKPVTLSCSQTLNHNVMYWYQQKSSQAPKLLFHYYDKDFNNEADTPDNFQSRRPNTSFCFLDIRSPGLGDTAMYLCATSRDWAATDMQYFGPGTRLTVL.

This clonotype was seen only once. The genes are TRBV7-2 and TRBJ2-3; D not resolved. The ends were cut back, 1 base at V and 9 bases at J, with 8 bases in the middle. The germline V gene encodes CDR1 SGHTA and CDR2 FQGNSA. This CDR3 contains 12 residues. In DNA, the CDR3 is TGTGCCAGCAGCTTAGGCCAGGCCACGCAGTATTTT. Translation: CASSLGQATQYF.

The V gene is TRBV15, the J gene TRBJ1-1; the match to TRBD1 covers 7 bases. With 5 bases clipped from V and 7 bases from J, the junction kept 13 bases outside the gene matches. This CDR3 contains 15 residues. Germline CDR1 and CDR2: LNHNV and YYDKDF (reference sequence). The CDR3 loop reads CATSGRTRQGGEAFF. The CDR3 DNA reads TGTGCCACCAGCGGTCGGACCCGACAGGGCGGTGAAGCTTTCTTT.

This clonotype was observed once. The chain employs TRBV18 and TRBJ1-2; 10 bases are shared with TRBD1. Unmatched junction bases numbered 3, after V lost 8 bases and J lost 3 bases. The germline gives CDR1 KGHSH, CDR2 LQKENI. This CDR3 contains 13 residues. CDR3 sequence reads: CASTTGGDYGYTF. The CDR3 coding sequence is TGTGCCAGCACGACAGGGGGCGACTATGGCTACACCTTC. Complete variable domain (other parts from reference TRBV18 and TRBJ1-2): NAGVMQNPRHLVRRRGQEARLRCSPMKGHSHVYWYRQLPEEGLKFMVYLQKENIIDESGMPKERFSAEFPKEGPSILRIQQVVRGDSAAYFCASTTGGDYGYTFGSGTRLTVV.

This sequence joins TRBV20-1 and TRBJ2-7; D is possibly TRBD2 (6 bases). The germline V gene encodes CDR1 DFQATT and CDR2 SNEGSKA (reference sequence). V was pared by 6 bases and J by 0 bases, with 18 bases between. This CDR3 is built from 15 residues. This CDR3 reads CSAGGGTVSSYEQYF. The CDR3 DNA reads TGCAGTGCGGGGGGTGGCACCGTTAGCTCCTACGAGCAGTACTTC.

This clonotype was picked up a small number of times. DNA of the CDR3: TGCAGCGCCGGGGCTGGGGCCAACGTCCTGACTTTC. Its translation: CSAGAGANVLTF. The rearrangement links TRBV29-1 to TRBJ2-6; possible D gene TRBD2, 5 bases. V lost 7 bases to trimming and J lost 2 bases, with 6 bases between them. There are 12 residues in the CDR3. CDR1 SQVTM and CDR2 ANQGSEA come from the germline V gene. The full variable domain, in which reference TRBV29-1 and TRBJ2-6 provide the parts outside the CDR3, is SAVISQKPSRDICQRGTSLTIQCQVDSQVTMMFWYRQQPGQSLTLIATANQGSEATYESGFVIDKFPISRPNLTFSTLTVSNMSPEDSSIYLCSAGAGANVLTFGAGSRLTVL.

The J gene is TRBJ2-3, the V gene TRBV2; D unresolved. The V end lost 2 bases, the J end lost 8 bases, and 8 bases lay between the germline ends. CDR1 and CDR2 (germline): SNHLY, FYNNEI. The CDR3 extends over 12 amino acids. The CDR3 DNA reads as TGTGCCAGCAGTGAAAGTCGTGGTACGCAGTATTTT. Encoded protein: CASSESRGTQYF.

The V call is TRBV2, the J call TRBJ2-1; 11 bases are shared with TRBD2. Germline V gene sequence: CDR1 SNHLY, CDR2 FYNNEI. The CDR3 contains 14 residues. The trim removed 4 bases at V and 6 bases at J, leaving 2 bases unmatched. For the CDR3, the DNA is TGTGCCAGCAGTGTGACTAGCGGGACCAATGAGCAGTTCTTC. Residues: CASSVTSGTNEQFF.

The V gene is TRBV7-9, the J gene TRBJ1-6; D not certain. V shed 5 bases and J shed 8 bases, with 10 bases lying between them. Germline V gene sequence: CDR1 SEHNR, CDR2 FQNEAQ (reference sequence). This CDR3 spans 13 amino acids. The CDR3 loop is CASSEVGYSPLHF. Written as DNA, the CDR3 is TGTGCCAGCAGCGAGGTCGGGTATTCACCCCTCCACTTT. The variable domain in full, with the rest retrieved from reference TRBV7-9 and TRBJ1-6, is DTGVSQNPRHKITKRGQNVTFRCDPISEHNRLYWYRQTLGQGPEFLTYFQNEAQLEKSRLLSDRFSAERPKGSFSTLEIQRTEQGDSAMYLCASSEVGYSPLHFGNGTRLTVT.

The genes are TRBV5-4 and TRBJ1-6; perhaps TRBD1 as D (6 bases). The CDR3 runs 16 residues. V shed 9 bases and J shed 2 bases, with 18 bases lying between them. Looked up from germline, CDR1 is SGHNT and CDR2 is YYREEE (reference sequence). CDR3 coding DNA: TGTGCCACAACCCAAACAGGGTCCCCCTATAATTCACCCCTCCACTTT. This sequence encodes CATTQTGSPYNSPLHF.

This clonotype was counted a single time. This sequence joins TRBV9 and TRBJ1-5; 11 bases fit TRBD1. The CDR3 spans 19 residues. Germline values: CDR1 SGDLS, CDR2 YYNGEE. With V trimmed by 5 bases and J by 7 bases, 20 bases remained unmatched. The CDR3 sequence is CASSQKRPQDRDRGQPQHF. In nucleotides, the CDR3 is TGTGCCAGCAGTCAGAAGCGCCCCCAGGACCGGGACAGGGGGCAGCCCCAGCATTTT. Full variable domain (remainder filled in from reference TRBV9 and TRBJ1-5): DSGVTQTPKHLITATGQRVTLRCSPRSGDLSVYWYQQSLDQGLQFLIQYYNGEERAKGNILERFSAQQFPDLHSELNLSSLELGDSALYFCASSQKRPQDRDRGQPQHFGDGTRLSIL.

Here the CDR3 reads CASSLAGAYGYTF. The DNA for the CDR3 is TGTGCCAGCAGCTTAGCAGGGGCCTATGGCTACACCTTC. The rearrangement uses TRBV11-2 and TRBJ1-2, with D perhaps TRBD1 (6 bases). V gave up 1 base and J gave up 4 bases, with 7 bases separating them. This CDR3 is built from 13 residues. The germline gives CDR1 SGHAT, CDR2 FQNNGV.

The chain is built from TRBV20-1 and TRBJ2-1, with 13 positions matching TRBD2. There are 17 residues in the CDR3. Unmatched junction bases numbered 14, after V lost 5 bases and J lost 7 bases. Germline CDR1 and CDR2: DFQATT and SNEGSKA (reference sequence). The CDR3 here is CSARRLAGGIKRNEQFF. The CDR3 region has the DNA TGCAGTGCTCGCCGACTAGCGGGAGGAATAAAGAGGAATGAGCAGTTCTTC.